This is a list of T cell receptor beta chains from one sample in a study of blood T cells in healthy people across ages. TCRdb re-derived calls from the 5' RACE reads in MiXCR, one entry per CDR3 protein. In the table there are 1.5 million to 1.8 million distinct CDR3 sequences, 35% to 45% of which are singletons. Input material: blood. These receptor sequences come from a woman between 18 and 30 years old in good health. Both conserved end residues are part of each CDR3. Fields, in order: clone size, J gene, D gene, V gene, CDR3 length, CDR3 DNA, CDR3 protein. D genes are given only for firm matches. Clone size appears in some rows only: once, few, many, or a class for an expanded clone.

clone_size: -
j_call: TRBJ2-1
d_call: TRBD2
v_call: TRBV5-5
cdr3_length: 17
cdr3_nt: TGTGCCAGCAGCCCCCCCCCCGGGACTAGCGGTTACAATGAGCAGTTCTTC
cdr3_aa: CASSPPPGTSGYNEQFF

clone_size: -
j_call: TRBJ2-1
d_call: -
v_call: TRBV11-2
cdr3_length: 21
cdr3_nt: TGTGCCAGCAGCTTAGGAGGTGGACAGGGGTTTAGCGGGAGCTCCTACAATGAGCAGTTCTTC
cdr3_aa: CASSLGGGQGFSGSSYNEQFF

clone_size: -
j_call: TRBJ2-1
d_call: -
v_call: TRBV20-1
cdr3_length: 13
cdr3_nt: TGCAGTGCTAGGTCGCGAGTATACAATGAGCAGTTCTTC
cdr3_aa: CSARSRVYNEQFF

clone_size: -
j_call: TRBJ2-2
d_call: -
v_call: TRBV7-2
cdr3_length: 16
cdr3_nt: TGTGCCAGCAGCCTCAACGGCCGGGGAGCGGCCGGGGAGCTGTTTTTT
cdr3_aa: CASSLNGRGAAGELFF

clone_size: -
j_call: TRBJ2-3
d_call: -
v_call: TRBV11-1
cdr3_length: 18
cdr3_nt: TGTGCCAGCAGCTTAGCCCCTCACCCAGCGGTGGCCACAGATACGCAGTATTTT
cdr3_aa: CASSLAPHPAVATDTQYF

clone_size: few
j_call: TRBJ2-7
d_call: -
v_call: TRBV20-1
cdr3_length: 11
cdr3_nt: TGCAGTGCTGACAGGTCCTATGAGCAGTACTTC
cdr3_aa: CSADRSYEQYF

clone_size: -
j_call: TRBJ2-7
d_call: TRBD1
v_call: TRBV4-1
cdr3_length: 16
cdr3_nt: TGCGCCAGCAGCCAAGATCCGACAGGGTCGTCCTACGAGCAGTACTTC
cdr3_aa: CASSQDPTGSSYEQYF

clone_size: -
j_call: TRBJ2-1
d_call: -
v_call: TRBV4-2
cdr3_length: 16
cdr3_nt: TGTGCCAGCAGCCAAGACGGGGGCCCCGACTACAATGAGCAGTTCTTC
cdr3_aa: CASSQDGGPDYNEQFF

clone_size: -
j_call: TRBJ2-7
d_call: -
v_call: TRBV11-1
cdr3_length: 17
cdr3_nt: TGTGCCAGCAGCCCCTCACAGGGACTGAGCTCCTACAATGAGCAGTACTTC
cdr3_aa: CASSPSQGLSSYNEQYF

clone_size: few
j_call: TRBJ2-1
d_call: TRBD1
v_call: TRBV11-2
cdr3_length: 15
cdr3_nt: TGTGCCAGCAGCTCGGGACAGGGTGATTACAATGAGCAGTTCTTC
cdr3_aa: CASSSGQGDYNEQFF

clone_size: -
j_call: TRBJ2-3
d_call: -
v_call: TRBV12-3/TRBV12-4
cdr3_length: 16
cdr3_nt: TGTGCCAGCAGACAGACCATCGGCGGGGAGGAAGATACGCAGTATTTT
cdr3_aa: CASRQTIGGEEDTQYF

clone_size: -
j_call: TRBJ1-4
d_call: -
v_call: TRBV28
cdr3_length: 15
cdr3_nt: TGTGCCAGCAGTTCTTTGGGGACAACTAATGAAAAACTGTTTTTT
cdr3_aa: CASSSLGTTNEKLFF

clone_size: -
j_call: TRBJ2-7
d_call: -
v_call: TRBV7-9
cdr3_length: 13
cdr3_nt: TGTGCCGGCAGCAGCCCCTCTAACTACGAGCAGTACTTC
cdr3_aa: CAGSSPSNYEQYF

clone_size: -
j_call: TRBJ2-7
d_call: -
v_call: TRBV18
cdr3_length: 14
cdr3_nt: TGTGCCAGCTCACCCACGGACAGTTACAATGAGCAGTACTTC
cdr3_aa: CASSPTDSYNEQYF

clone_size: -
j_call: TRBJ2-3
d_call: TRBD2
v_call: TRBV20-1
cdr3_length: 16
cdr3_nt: TGCAGTGCTATCGGGGGAAAGCGGGGCCCAACAGATACGCAGTATTTT
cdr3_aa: CSAIGGKRGPTDTQYF

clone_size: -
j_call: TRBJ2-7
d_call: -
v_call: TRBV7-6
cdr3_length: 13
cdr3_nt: TGTGCCAGCAGCTTAGGGGTTAGCGCGGAGCAGTACTTC
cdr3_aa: CASSLGVSAEQYF

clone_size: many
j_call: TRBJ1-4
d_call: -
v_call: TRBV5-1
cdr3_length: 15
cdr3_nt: TGCGCCAGCAGCTTGGAATGGCAGGCTTCCGAAAAACTGTTTTTT
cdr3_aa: CASSLEWQASEKLFF

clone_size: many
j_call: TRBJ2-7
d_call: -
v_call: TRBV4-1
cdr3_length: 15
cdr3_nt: TGCGCCAGCAGCCCGACCACGCAGGGGTCCTACGAGCAGTACTTC
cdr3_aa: CASSPTTQGSYEQYF

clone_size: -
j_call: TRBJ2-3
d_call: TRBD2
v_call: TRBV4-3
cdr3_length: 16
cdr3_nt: TGCGCCAGCAGCCCTGGACTAGCGGGGGGTGAACGGACGCAGTATTTT
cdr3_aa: CASSPGLAGGERTQYF

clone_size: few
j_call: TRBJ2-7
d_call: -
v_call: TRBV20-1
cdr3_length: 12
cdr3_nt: TGCAGTGCTCTGCCTGACGGCTACGAGCAGTACTTC
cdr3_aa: CSALPDGYEQYF

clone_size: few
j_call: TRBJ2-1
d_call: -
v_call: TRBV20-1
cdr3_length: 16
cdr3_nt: TGCAGTGCCCGCAATAGTGTCCCGTACCTATACAATGAGCAGTTCTTC
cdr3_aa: CSARNSVPYLYNEQFF

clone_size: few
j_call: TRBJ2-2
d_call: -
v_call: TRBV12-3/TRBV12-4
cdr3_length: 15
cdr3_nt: TGTGCCAGCAGTTTAAGTTTGACGAACACCGGGGAGCTGTTTTTT
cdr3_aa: CASSLSLTNTGELFF

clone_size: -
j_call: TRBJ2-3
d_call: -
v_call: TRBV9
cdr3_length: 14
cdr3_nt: TGTGCCAGCAGCGTACGAGGGGGGGAAGATACGCAGTATTTT
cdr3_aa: CASSVRGGEDTQYF

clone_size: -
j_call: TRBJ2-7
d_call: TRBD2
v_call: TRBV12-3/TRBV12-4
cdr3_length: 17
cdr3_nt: TGTGCCAGCAGTACGAGACTAGCGGGGGGACCTTACAATGAGCAGTACTTC
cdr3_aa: CASSTRLAGGPYNEQYF

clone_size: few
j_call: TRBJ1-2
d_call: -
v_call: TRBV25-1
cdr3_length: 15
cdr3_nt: TGTGCCAGCAGTGAAAAACAGGGTATCCCCTCTGGCTACACCTTC
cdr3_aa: CASSEKQGIPSGYTF

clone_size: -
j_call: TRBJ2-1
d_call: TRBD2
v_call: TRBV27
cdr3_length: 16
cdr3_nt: TGTGCCAGCAGCCGGTTAGCGGGAGTAGCGGCCAATGAGCAGTTCTTC
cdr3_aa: CASSRLAGVAANEQFF

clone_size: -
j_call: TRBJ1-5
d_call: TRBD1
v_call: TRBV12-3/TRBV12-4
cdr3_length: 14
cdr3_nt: TGTGCCAGCAGTTTAGGGGACAGCTATCAGCCCCAGCATTTT
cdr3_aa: CASSLGDSYQPQHF

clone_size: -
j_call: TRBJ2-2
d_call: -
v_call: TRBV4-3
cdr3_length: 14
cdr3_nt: TGCGCCAGCAGCTTCGGGGGTCACACCGGGGAGCTGTTTTTT
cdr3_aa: CASSFGGHTGELFF

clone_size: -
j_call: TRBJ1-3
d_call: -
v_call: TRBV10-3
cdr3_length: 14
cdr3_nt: TGTGCCATCAGTGGAAGTATACGGACGAACACCATATATTTT
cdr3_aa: CAISGSIRTNTIYF

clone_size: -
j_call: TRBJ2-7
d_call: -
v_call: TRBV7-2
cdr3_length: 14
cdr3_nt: TGTGCCGGCAGCTCCTGGACAGATGACTACGAGCAGTACTTC
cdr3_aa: CAGSSWTDDYEQYF

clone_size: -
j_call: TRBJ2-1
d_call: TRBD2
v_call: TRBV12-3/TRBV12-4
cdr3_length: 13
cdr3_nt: TGTGCCAGCAGTGCCCGGGGGGGCTATGAGCAGTTCTTC
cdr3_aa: CASSARGGYEQFF

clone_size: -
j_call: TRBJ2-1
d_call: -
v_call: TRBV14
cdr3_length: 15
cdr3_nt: TGTGCCAGCAGCCAAGACGAGCGTTCCTACAATGAGCAGTTCTTC
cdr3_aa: CASSQDERSYNEQFF

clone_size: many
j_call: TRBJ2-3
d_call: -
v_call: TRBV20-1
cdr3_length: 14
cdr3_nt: TGCAGTGCCCCGGCGCGGATTAGCACAGATACGCAGTATTTT
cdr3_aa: CSAPARISTDTQYF

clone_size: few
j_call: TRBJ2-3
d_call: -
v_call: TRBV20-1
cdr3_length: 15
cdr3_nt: TGCAGTACTAGACGAGGCGGGACTAGCACAGATACGCAGTATTTT
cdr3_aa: CSTRRGGTSTDTQYF

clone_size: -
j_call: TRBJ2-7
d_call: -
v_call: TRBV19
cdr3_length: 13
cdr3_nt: TGTGCCAGTAGTCCAGACGTAACCTACGAGCAGTACTTC
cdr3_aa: CASSPDVTYEQYF

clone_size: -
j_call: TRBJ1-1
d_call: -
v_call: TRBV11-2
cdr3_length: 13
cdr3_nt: TGTGCCAGCCAGTACGAGAGTAACACTGAAGCTTTCTTT
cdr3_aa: CASQYESNTEAFF

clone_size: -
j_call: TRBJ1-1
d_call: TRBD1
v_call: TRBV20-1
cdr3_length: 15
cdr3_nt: TGCAGTGCTAGAGCAATGACAGGGCTTAATCCGGAAGCTTTCTTT
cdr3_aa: CSARAMTGLNPEAFF

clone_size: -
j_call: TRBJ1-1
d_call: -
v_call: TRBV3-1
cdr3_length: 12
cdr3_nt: TGTGCCAGCAGCCAAGGTCAGAGGGCAGCTTTCTTT
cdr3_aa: CASSQGQRAAFF

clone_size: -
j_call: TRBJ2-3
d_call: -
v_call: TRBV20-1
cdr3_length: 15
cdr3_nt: TGCAGTGCTAGAGATCAGCAGGCCGCAGCGGATACGCAGTATTTT
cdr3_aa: CSARDQQAAADTQYF

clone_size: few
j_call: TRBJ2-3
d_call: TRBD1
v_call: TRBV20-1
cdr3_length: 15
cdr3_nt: TGCAGTGCTAGATGGGGGACAGGGTGGACAGATACGCAGTATTTT
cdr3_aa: CSARWGTGWTDTQYF

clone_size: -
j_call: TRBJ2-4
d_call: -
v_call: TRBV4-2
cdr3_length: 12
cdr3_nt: TGTGCCAGCAGCCAAGGGGGCAGGGTGCAGTACTTC
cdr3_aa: CASSQGGRVQYF

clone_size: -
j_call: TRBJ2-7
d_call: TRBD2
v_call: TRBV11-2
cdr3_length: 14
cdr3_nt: TGTGCCAGCAGCGTCGGACTAGCGAGCAACGAGCAGTACTTC
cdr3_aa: CASSVGLASNEQYF

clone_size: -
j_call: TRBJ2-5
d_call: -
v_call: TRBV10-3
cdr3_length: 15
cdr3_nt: TGTGCCATCAAGGAGATCGGACTCCCCTCGGGAGAGCAGTACTTC
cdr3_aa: CAIKEIGLPSGEQYF

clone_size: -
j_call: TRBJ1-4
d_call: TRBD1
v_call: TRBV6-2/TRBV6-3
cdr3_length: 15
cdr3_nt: TGTGCCAGCAGTTCCCATGGGACAGGAGAAGAAAAACTGTTTTTT
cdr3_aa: CASSSHGTGEEKLFF